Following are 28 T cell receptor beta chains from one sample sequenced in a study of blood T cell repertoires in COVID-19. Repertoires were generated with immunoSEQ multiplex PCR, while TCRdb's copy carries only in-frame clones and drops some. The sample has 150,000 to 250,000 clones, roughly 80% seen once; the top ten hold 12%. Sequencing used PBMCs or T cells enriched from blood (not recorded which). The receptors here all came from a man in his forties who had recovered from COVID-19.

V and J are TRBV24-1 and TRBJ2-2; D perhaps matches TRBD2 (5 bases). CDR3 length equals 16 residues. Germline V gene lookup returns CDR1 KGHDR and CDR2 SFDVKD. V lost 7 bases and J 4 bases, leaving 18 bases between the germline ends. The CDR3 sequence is CATSLTYSAGTGELFF. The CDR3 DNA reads TGTGCCACCAGCCTAACTTACAGTGCGGGCACCGGGGAGCTGTTTTTT.

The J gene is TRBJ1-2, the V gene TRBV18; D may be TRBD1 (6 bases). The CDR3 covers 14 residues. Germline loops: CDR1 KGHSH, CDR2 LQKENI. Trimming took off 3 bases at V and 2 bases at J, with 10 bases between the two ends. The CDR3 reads CASSPRTENYGYTF. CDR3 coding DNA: TGTGCCAGCTCACCGAGGACAGAAAACTATGGCTACACCTTC. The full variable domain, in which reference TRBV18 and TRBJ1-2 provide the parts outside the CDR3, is NAGVMQNPRHLVRRRGQEARLRCSPMKGHSHVYWYRQLPEEGLKFMVYLQKENIIDESGMPKERFSAEFPKEGPSILRIQQVVRGDSAAYFCASSPRTENYGYTFGSGTRLTVV.

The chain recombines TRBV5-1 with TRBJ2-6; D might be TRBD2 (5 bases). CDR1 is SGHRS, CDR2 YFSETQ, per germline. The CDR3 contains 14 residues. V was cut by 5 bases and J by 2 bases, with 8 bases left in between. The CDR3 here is CASRTGAGANVLTF. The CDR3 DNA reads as TGCGCCAGCAGGACCGGGGCTGGGGCCAACGTCCTGACTTTC.

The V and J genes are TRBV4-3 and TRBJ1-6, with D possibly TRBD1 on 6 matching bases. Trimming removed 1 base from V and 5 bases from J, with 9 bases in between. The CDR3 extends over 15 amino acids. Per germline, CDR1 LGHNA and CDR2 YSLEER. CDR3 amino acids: CASSQGPGDNSPLHF. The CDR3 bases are TGCGCCAGCAGCCAAGGGCCAGGGGATAATTCACCCCTCCACTTT.

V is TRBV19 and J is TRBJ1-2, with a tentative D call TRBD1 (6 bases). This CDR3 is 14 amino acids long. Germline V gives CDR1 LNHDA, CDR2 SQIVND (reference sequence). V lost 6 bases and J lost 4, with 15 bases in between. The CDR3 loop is CASRADSPLYGYTF. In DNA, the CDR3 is TGTGCCAGTAGAGCGGACAGCCCCCTCTATGGCTACACCTTC.

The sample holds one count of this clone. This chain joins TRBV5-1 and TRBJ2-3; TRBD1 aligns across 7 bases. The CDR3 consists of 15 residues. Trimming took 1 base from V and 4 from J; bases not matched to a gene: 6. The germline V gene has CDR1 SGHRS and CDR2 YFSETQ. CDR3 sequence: CASSLPTGTSDTQYF. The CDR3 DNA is TGCGCCAGCAGCTTGCCGACAGGGACATCAGATACGCAGTATTTT.

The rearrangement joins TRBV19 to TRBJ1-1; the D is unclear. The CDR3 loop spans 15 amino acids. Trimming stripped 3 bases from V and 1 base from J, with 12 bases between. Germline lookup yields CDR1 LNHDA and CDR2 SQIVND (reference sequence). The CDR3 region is CASSIGRVSNTEAFF. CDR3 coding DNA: TGTGCCAGTAGTATTGGGCGGGTGTCGAACACTGAAGCTTTCTTT.

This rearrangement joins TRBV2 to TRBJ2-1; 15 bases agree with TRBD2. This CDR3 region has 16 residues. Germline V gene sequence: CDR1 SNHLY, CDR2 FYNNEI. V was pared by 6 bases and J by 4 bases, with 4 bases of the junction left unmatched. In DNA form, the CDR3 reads TGTGCCAGCAGAGGACTAGCGGGAGGGAAGTACAATGAGCAGTTCTTC. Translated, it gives CASRGLAGGKYNEQFF.

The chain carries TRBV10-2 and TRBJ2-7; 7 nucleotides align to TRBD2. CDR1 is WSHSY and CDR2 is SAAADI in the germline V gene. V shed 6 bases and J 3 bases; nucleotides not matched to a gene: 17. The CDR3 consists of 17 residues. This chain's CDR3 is CASRPGLRDYRDYEQYF. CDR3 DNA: TGCGCCAGCAGGCCTGGACTCCGGGACTACCGGGACTACGAGCAGTACTTC.

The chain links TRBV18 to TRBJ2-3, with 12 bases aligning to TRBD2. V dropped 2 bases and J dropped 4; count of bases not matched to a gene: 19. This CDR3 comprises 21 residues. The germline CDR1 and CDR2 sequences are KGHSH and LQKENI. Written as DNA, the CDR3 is TGTGCCAGCTCACCAAACGCGCCGGATACCCTAGCGGGAGGGGTCTCAGATACGCAGTATTTT. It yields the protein CASSPNAPDTLAGGVSDTQYF.

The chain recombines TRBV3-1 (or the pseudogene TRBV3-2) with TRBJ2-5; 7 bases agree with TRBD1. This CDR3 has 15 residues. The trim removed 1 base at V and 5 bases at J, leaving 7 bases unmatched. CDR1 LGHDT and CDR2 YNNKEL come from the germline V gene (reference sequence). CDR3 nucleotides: TGTGCCAGCAGCCAAGGTCAGGGGGTGGGGGAGACCCAGTACTTC. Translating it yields CASSQGQGVGETQYF.

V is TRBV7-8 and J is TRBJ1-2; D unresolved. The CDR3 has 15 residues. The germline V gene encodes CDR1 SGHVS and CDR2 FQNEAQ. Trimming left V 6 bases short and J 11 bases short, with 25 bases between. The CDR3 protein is CASRRSYREPSEYTF. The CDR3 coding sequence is TGTGCCAGCAGGCGAAGTTACCGGGAGCCCTCGGAGTACACCTTC.

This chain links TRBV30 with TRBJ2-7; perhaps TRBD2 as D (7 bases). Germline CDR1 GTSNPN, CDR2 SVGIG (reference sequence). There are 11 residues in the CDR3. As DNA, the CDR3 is TGTGCGGGGGGGCGAAGTGGCGAGCAGTACTTC. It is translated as CAGGRSGEQYF.

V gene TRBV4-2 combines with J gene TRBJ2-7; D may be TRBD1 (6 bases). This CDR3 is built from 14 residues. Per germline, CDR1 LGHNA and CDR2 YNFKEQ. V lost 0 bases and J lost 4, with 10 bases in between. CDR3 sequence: CASSQDRGTYEQYF. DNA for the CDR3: TGTGCCAGCAGCCAAGACAGGGGTACGTACGAGCAGTACTTC.

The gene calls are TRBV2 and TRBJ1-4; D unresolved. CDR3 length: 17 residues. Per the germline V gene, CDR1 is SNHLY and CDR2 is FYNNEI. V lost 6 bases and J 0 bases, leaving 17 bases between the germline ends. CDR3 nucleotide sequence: TGTGCCAGCAGGCGCTTGGGGAGATCCGCAACTAATGAAAAACTGTTTTTT. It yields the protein CASRRLGRSATNEKLFF. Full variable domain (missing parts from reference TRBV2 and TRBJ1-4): EPEVTQTPSHQVTQMGQEVILRCVPISNHLYFYWYRQILGQKVEFLVSFYNNEISEKSEIFDDQFSVERPDGSNFTLKIRSTKLEDSAMYFCASRRLGRSATNEKLFFGSGTQLSVL.

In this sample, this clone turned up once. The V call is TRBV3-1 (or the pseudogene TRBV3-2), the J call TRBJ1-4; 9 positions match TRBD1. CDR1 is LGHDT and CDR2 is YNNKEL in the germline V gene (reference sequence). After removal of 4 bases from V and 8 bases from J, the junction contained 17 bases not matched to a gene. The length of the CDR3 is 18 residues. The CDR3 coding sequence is TGTGCCAGCAGCCCCCCTGGACAGGGGACAGCAGGCAGAGAAAAACTGTTTTTT. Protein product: CASSPPGQGTAGREKLFF.

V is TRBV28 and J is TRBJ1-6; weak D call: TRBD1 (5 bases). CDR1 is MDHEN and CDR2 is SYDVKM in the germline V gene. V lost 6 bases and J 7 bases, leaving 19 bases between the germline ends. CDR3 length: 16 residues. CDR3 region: CASSLGGGYGNSPLHF. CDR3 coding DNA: TGTGCCAGCAGCCTGGGGGGGGGATATGGAAATTCACCCCTCCACTTT.

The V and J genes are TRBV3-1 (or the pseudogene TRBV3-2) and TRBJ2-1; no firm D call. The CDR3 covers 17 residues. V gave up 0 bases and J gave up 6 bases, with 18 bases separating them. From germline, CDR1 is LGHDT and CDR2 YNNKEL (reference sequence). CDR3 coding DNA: TGTGCCAGCAGCCAAGATGGTCGCCACCGGTCAGGCAATGAGCAGTTCTTC. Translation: CASSQDGRHRSGNEQFF.

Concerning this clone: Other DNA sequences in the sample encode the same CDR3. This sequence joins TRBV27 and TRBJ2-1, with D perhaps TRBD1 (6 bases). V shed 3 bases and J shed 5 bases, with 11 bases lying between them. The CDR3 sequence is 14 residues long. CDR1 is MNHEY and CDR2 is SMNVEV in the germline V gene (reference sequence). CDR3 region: CASSLQGSNNEQFF. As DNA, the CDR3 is TGTGCCAGCAGTTTGCAGGGGAGCAACAATGAGCAGTTCTTC.

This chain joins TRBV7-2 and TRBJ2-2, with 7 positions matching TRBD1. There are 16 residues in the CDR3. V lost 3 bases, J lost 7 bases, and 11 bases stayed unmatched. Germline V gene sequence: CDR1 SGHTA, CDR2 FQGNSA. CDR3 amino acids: CASSLGRQGTGGELFF. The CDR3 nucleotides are TGTGCCAGCAGCTTGGGGCGACAGGGCACCGGCGGGGAGCTGTTTTTT.

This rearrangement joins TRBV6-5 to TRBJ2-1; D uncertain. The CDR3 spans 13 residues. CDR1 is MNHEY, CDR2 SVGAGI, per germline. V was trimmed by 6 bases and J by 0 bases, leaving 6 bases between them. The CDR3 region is CASRASSYNEQFF. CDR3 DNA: TGTGCCAGCAGGGCTAGCTCCTACAATGAGCAGTTCTTC.

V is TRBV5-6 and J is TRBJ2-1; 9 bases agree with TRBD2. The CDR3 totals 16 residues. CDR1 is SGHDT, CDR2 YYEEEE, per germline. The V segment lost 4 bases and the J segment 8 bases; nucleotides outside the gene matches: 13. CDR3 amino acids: CASSQGLAQLEDEQFF. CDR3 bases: TGTGCCAGCAGCCAGGGACTAGCTCAATTAGAGGATGAGCAGTTCTTC.

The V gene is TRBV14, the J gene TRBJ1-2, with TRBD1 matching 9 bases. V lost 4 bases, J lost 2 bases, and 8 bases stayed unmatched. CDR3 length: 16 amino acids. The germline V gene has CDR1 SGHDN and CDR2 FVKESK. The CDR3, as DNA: TGTGCCAGCAGCCCTTACACGGGACAGGGCAACTATGGCTACACCTTC. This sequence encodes CASSPYTGQGNYGYTF.

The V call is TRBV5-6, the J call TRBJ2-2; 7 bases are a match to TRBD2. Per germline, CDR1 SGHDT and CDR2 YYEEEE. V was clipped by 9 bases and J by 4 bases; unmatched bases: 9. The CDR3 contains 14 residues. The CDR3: CATRPREGTGELFF. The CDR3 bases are TGTGCCACTAGGCCCAGGGAGGGCACCGGGGAGCTGTTTTTT.

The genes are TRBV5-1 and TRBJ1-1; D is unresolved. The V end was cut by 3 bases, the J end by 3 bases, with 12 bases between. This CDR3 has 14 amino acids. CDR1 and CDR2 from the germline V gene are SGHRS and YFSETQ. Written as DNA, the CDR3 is TGCGCCAGCAGCTCGGAGACCTGGGACACTGAAGCTTTCTTT. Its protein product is CASSSETWDTEAFF.

The DNA of the CDR3 is TGTGCCAGCAGCGTAAACGGACTAGCGGGAGCAGATGAGCAGTTCTTC. As protein: CASSVNGLAGADEQFF. J is TRBJ2-1 and V is TRBV9, with TRBD2 matching 13 bases. CDR1 SGDLS and CDR2 YYNGEE come from the germline V gene. V shed 1 base and J 8 bases; nucleotides not matched to a gene: 6. This CDR3 region has 16 residues.

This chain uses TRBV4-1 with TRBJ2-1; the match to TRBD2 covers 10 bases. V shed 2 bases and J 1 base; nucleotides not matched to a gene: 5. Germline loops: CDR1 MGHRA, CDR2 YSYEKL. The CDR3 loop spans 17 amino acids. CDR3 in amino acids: CASSQQGTSASYNEQFF. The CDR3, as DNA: TGCGCCAGCAGCCAACAAGGGACTAGCGCGTCCTACAATGAGCAGTTCTTC.

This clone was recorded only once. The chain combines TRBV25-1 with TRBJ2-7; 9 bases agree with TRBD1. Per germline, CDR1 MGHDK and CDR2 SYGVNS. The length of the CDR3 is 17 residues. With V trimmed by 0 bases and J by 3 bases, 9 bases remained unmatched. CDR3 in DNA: TGTGCCAGCAGTGAATATGCGGCCGGGACAGGGATCTACGAGCAGTACTTC. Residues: CASSEYAAGTGIYEQYF.